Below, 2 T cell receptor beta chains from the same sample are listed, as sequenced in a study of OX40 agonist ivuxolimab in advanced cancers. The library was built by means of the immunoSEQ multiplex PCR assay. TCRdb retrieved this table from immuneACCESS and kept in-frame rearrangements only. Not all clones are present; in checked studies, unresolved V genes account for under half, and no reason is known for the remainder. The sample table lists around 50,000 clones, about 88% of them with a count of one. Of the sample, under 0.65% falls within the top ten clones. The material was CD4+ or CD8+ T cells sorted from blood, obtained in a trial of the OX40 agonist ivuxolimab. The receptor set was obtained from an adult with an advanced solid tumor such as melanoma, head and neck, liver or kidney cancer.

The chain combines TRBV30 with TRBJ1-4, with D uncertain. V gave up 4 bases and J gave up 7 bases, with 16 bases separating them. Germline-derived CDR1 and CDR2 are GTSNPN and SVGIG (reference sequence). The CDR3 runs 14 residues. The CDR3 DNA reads TGTGCCTGGACGCCCGGAAGGGCTGGTGAAAAACTGTTTTTT. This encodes CAWTPGRAGEKLFF.

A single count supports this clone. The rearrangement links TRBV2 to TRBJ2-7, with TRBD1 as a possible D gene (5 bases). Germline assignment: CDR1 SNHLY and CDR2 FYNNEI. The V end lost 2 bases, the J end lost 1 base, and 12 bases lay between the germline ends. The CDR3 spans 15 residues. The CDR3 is CASSEMQGGSYEQYF. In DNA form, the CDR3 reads TGTGCCAGCAGTGAAATGCAGGGTGGATCCTACGAGCAGTACTTC.